This TCR beta chain is from a study of blood T cell repertoires in COVID-19. For the study at large: The United States, Italy and Spain supplied acute and convalescent COVID-19 samples. PBMCs, B-cell-depleted T cells, or T cells were the source of the cDNA or gDNA that made up the material.

This CDR3 is built from 13 residues. From germline, CDR1 is SGHAT and CDR2 FQNNGV. The V end lost 2 bases, the J end lost 8 bases, and 11 bases lay between the germline ends. Per the original methods: From reference gene primer amplification, estimates of nucleated cell counts were derived. This table comes from immunoSEQ multiplex PCR, and its TCRdb copy is limited to in-frame clones, with some not included. V, J and clone size were drawn from that table, and D and trimming were deduced from the DNA. The table includes over 150,000 clones, less than 90% detected once. This clone appeared a single time.

Input material: peripheral blood. The receptor comes from a man aged 65-85 years with active or convalescent COVID-19. The rearrangement uses TRBV11-2 and TRBJ2-3, with D unresolved. The CDR3 nucleotides read TGTGCCAGCAGCTTAACCCCCGGTGGTACGCAGTATTTT. Its translation is CASSLTPGGTQYF.